The 16 T cell receptor beta chains below come from one sample, sequenced in a study of shared clonotypes between healthy human individuals. Clones were read by immunoSEQ multiplex PCR, and TCRdb kept only the in-frame ones, dropping some. The table shows around 2,000,000 clones, with more than 85% occurring only once. CD45RO-negative, CCR7-positively selected cells formed the naive CD8 fraction, excluding terminally differentiated effector memory CD45RA+ cells. Sequenced material: naive CD8+ T cells from PBMCs. The receptors here all came from a man younger than 30 in good health. Some clones in this sample may be carry-over from other donors' samples.

This clone was seen only a few times. J is TRBJ1-1 and V is TRBV30, with D unresolved. In germline, CDR1 is GTSNPN, CDR2 SVGIG (reference sequence). There are 13 residues in the CDR3. Trimming pared 2 bases from V and 6 bases from J, leaving 13 bases between. CDR3: CAWSIDVGAEAFF. For the CDR3, the DNA is TGTGCCTGGAGTATCGACGTTGGGGCTGAAGCTTTCTTT.

The rearrangement links TRBV14 to TRBJ2-7; D is perhaps TRBD1 or TRBD2 (5 bases each). The V and J ends lost 4 bases and 5 bases respectively, with 12 bases between them. The CDR3 totals 13 residues. From germline, CDR1 is SGHDN and CDR2 FVKESK. The CDR3 reads CASSPGTAHEQYF. CDR3 nucleotide sequence: TGTGCCAGCAGCCCAGGGACGGCCCACGAGCAGTACTTC.

The rearrangement joins TRBV7-9 to TRBJ1-1; D ambiguous. The V end was cut by 6 bases, the J end by 1 base, with 12 bases between. The CDR3 has 14 amino acids. In germline, CDR1 is SEHNR, CDR2 FQNEAQ (reference sequence). The CDR3 bases are TGTGCCAGCAGGTTCCCTGGACGGAACACTGAAGCTTTCTTT. Encoded protein: CASRFPGRNTEAFF. The full variable domain, completed using reference TRBV7-9 and TRBJ1-1, is DTGVSQNPRHKITKRGQNVTFRCDPISEHNRLYWYRQTLGQGPEFLTYFQNEAQLEKSRLLSDRFSAERPKGSFSTLEIQRTEQGDSAMYLCASRFPGRNTEAFFGQGTRLTVV.

The gene calls are TRBV5-8 and TRBJ1-2; D unresolved. The ends were cut back, 4 bases at V and 8 bases at J, with 9 bases in the middle. This CDR3 is built from 11 residues. Germline assignment: CDR1 SGHTS and CDR2 YDEGEE. The CDR3 coding sequence is TGTGCCAGCAGCCCGGTAGTGGGCTACACCTTC. This gives the protein CASSPVVGYTF.

The chain joins TRBV13 to TRBJ2-5; maybe TRBD2 (6 bases). CDR3 size: 15 residues. Germline V gives CDR1 PRHDT, CDR2 FYEKMQ (reference sequence). Trimming cost V 5 bases and J 0 bases, with 13 bases left between them. CDR3 bases: TGTGCCAGCAGCCCCCGCCCGGGGGACCAAGAGACCCAGTACTTC. It codes for CASSPRPGDQETQYF.

This clone was found once. This sequence joins TRBV11-2 and TRBJ2-3; 7 positions agree with TRBD1. The CDR3 runs to 16 residues. V dropped 5 bases and J dropped 3; count of bases not matched to a gene: 11. Germline-derived CDR1 and CDR2 are SGHAT and FQNNGV. This CDR3 is CASSRNNRGWTDTQYF. The CDR3 DNA follows: TGTGCCAGCAGCCGGAATAACAGGGGTTGGACAGATACGCAGTATTTT.

The chain uses TRBV7-2 and TRBJ2-2; D unresolved. Trimming shortened V by 4 bases and J by 1 base, and 13 bases separated the two germline ends. Per the germline V gene, CDR1 is SGHTA and CDR2 is FQGNSA. There are 16 residues in the CDR3. The CDR3 DNA follows: TGTGCCAGCAGCTCCCGAACGGCCCAGAACACCGGGGAGCTGTTTTTT. Translating it yields CASSSRTAQNTGELFF.

J is TRBJ2-7 and V is TRBV28; D may be TRBD2 (6 bases). The CDR3 loop spans 16 amino acids. The germline gives CDR1 MDHEN, CDR2 SYDVKM. V lost 1 base to trimming and J lost 7 bases, with 20 bases between them. The CDR3 DNA follows: TGTGCCAGCAGTTTATTTCGCGGGGTCCTACGTAGGGAGCAGTACTTC. Translating it yields CASSLFRGVLRREQYF. The whole variable domain, remainder taken from reference TRBV28 and TRBJ2-7, is DVKVTQSSRYLVKRTGEKVFLECVQDMDHENMFWYRQDPGLGLRLIYFSYDVKMKEKGDIPEGYSVSREKKERFSLILESASTNQTSMYLCASSLFRGVLRREQYFGPGTRLTVT.

The chain combines TRBV27 with TRBJ2-7; 10 bases fit TRBD1. Germline V gene lookup returns CDR1 MNHEY and CDR2 SMNVEV (reference sequence). V was clipped by 1 base and J by 7 bases; unmatched bases: 4. The CDR3 consists of 14 residues. In DNA form, the CDR3 reads TGTGCCAGCAGTTTATGGGGGACAGGGGAAGAGCAGTACTTC. Encoded protein: CASSLWGTGEEQYF.

J is TRBJ2-6 and V is TRBV14; D is possibly TRBD1 or TRBD2 (5 bases each). The CDR3 has 15 residues. The V end was cut by 4 bases, the J end by 11 bases, with 18 bases between. Germline V lookup: CDR1 SGHDN, CDR2 FVKESK. The CDR3 nucleotides are TGTGCCAGCAGCCCGGGACCGATAGGGAATGACGTCCTGACTTTC. Translated: CASSPGPIGNDVLTF.

V usage is TRBV13 and J usage is TRBJ2-3, with TRBD1 as a possible D gene (6 bases). V shed 5 bases and J shed 5 bases, with 14 bases lying between them. There are 14 residues in the CDR3. Germline values: CDR1 PRHDT, CDR2 FYEKMQ (reference sequence). The CDR3, as DNA: TGTGCCAGCAGCCCGGCAGACAGGCAAGATACGCAGTATTTT. Translation gives CASSPADRQDTQYF.

The V gene is TRBV28, the J gene TRBJ2-1; D may correspond to TRBD1 or TRBD2 (5 bases each). The length of the CDR3 is 16 residues. Germline V gene sequence: CDR1 MDHEN, CDR2 SYDVKM. The V end lost 5 bases, the J end lost 5 bases, and 19 bases lay between the germline ends. The CDR3, as DNA: TGTGCCAGCAGTCGGACGGGGCGCTCCTCACACAATGAGCAGTTCTTC. This gives the protein CASSRTGRSSHNEQFF.

V is TRBV9 and J is TRBJ2-1, with a possible D match to TRBD2 (5 bases). This CDR3 has 15 residues. With 4 bases removed from V and 5 bases from J, the gap between germline ends came to 16 bases. Germline V lookup: CDR1 SGDLS, CDR2 YYNGEE. CDR3 coding DNA: TGTGCCAGCAGCCCAAGGAGGCAGACCGACAATGAGCAGTTCTTC. Protein product: CASSPRRQTDNEQFF.

This chain uses TRBV19 with TRBJ2-7; D tentatively fits TRBD1 or TRBD2 (5 bases each). Trimming shortened V by 1 base and J by 0 bases, and 13 bases separated the two germline ends. CDR3 length: 16 residues. CDR1 is LNHDA, CDR2 SQIVND, per germline (reference sequence). The CDR3 protein is CASSIAGGTSSYEQYF. The CDR3 nucleotides read TGTGCCAGTAGTATAGCTGGGGGAACTAGCTCCTACGAGCAGTACTTC.

The chain combines TRBV6-6 with TRBJ2-1; D gene uncertain. The V and J ends lost 5 bases and 8 bases respectively, with 16 bases between them. The length of the CDR3 is 14 residues. In germline, CDR1 is MNHNY, CDR2 SVGAGI (reference sequence). Here the CDR3 reads CASSKATPSHEQFF. As DNA, the CDR3 is TGTGCCAGCAGTAAGGCTACTCCGAGCCATGAGCAGTTCTTC.

The chain links TRBV25-1 to TRBJ2-5; 7 nucleotides align to TRBD2. The ends lost 1 base at V and 5 bases at J; junction bases unmatched: 10. The CDR3 runs 16 residues. The germline V gene has CDR1 MGHDK and CDR2 SYGVNS. CDR3 sequence: CASSEFSSGGGETQYF. CDR3 bases: TGTGCCAGCAGTGAATTTTCGTCGGGAGGCGGCGAGACCCAGTACTTC.